Here is one T cell receptor (beta chain) with its context. Its antigen is as yet unknown. A CD45RA-negative memory subset and a CD45RA+ naive subset were separated from the CD4+ cells. Germline lookup yields CDR1 SGHTA and CDR2 FQGNSA. V was pared by 2 bases and J by 5 bases, with 8 bases of the junction left unmatched. The CDR3 sequence is 17 residues long. This entry is derived from a study of shared clonotypes between healthy human individuals. Study details: Participating donors consisted of two women and a few men aged 18 to 49.

TCRdb keeps only in-frame clones here, not all; method: immunoSEQ multiplex PCR. Of approximately 1.4 million clones in the sample, nearly 99% were seen once. Overall study results and limits: Rarefaction exposed incomplete sorted-subset sequencing despite large depth. Naive subsets typically showed greater estimated richness than memory subsets.

Source material: naive CD4+ T cells sorted from blood. The subset denotes: CD45RA+ positively selected. This chain links TRBV7-2 with TRBJ2-4, with 11 positions matching TRBD2. The source is a man between 25 and 39 years old in good health. In DNA form, the CDR3 reads TGTGCCAGCAGCTTAACTAGCGGGAGAGGAGGGGAAAACATTCAGTACTTC. Translating gives CASSLTSGRGGENIQYF.